Below, 29 T cell receptor beta chains from the same sample are listed, as sequenced in a study of cytomegalovirus exposure and HLA in healthy donors. Primers: 60 Vbeta forward and 13 Jbeta reverse. The data were produced by immunoSEQ multiplex PCR, yet TCRdb's version contains in-frame clones alone and is incomplete. The sample holds tens of thousands of clones, approximately 78% seen once. Sample: PBMCs. The receptors stem from a man aged 18 to 29 in good health and CMV-seropositive.

The genes are TRBV5-6 and TRBJ1-2, with a weak D call TRBD1 (5 bases). V lost 0 bases and J 8 bases, leaving 11 bases between the germline ends. CDR3 length: 13 amino acids. Germline values: CDR1 SGHDT, CDR2 YYEEEE. CDR3 sequence (DNA): TGTGCCAGCAGCTTGGATGGGGCGGTCGGCTACACCTTC. This sequence encodes CASSLDGAVGYTF.

The chain combines TRBV9 with TRBJ1-5; 7 bases match TRBD1. The CDR3 extends over 14 amino acids. The V gene end was trimmed by 5 bases and the J gene end by 6 bases; junction bases not matched to a gene: 8. Germline CDR1 SGDLS, CDR2 YYNGEE. CDR3 coding DNA: TGTGCCAGCAGTCTGCAAGGGGGCGGTCAGCCCCAGCATTTT. This gives the protein CASSLQGGGQPQHF.

V is TRBV29-1 and J is TRBJ1-2; TRBD1 is a possible D gene (5 bases). Trimming took 7 bases from V and 3 from J, leaving 12 bases between them. The CDR3 runs to 12 residues. Germline V gene sequence: CDR1 SQVTM, CDR2 ANQGSEA. CDR3 sequence reads: CSARDSDYGYTF. CDR3 nucleotide sequence: TGCAGCGCTAGGGACTCCGACTATGGCTACACCTTC.

CDR3 coding DNA: TGCAGCGTCGAGGAGGGGGCGTTCTATGGCTACACCTTC. Translated, it gives CSVEEGAFYGYTF. The chain has TRBV29-1 and TRBJ1-2; 7 bases align to TRBD1. CDR1 and CDR2 (germline): SQVTM, ANQGSEA. This CDR3 is built from 13 residues. V lost 6 bases to trimming and J lost 4 bases; unmatched junction nucleotides: 8. Variable domain in full (rest from reference TRBV29-1 and TRBJ1-2): SAVISQKPSRDICQRGTSLTIQCQVDSQVTMMFWYRQQPGQSLTLIATANQGSEATYESGFVIDKFPISRPNLTFSTLTVSNMSPEDSSIYLCSVEEGAFYGYTFGSGTRLTVV.

This chain uses TRBV30 with TRBJ1-5; 9 nucleotides match TRBD1. After removal of 2 bases from V and 3 bases from J, the junction contained 14 bases not matched to a gene. The CDR3 is 18 residues long. Per germline, CDR1 GTSNPN and CDR2 SVGIG (reference sequence). The CDR3 DNA reads TGTGCCTGGAGTCTACCGCCGGGACAGGGAGGGGACAATCAGCCCCAGCATTTT. Its translation is CAWSLPPGQGGDNQPQHF.

The V call is TRBV29-1, the J call TRBJ2-1, with TRBD2 matching over 12 bases. Unmatched junction bases numbered 5, after V lost 6 bases and J lost 8 bases. The CDR3 is made up of 13 amino acids. Germline V gene data show CDR1 as SQVTM and CDR2 as ANQGSEA. As DNA, the CDR3 is TGCAGCGTCCTTAGACTAGCGGGAGATGAGCAGTTCTTC. Translation: CSVLRLAGDEQFF.

The CDR3 here is CASSVPSGGGYGYTF. CDR3 sequence (DNA): TGTGCCAGCAGTGTCCCTTCAGGGGGCGGATATGGCTACACCTTC. This chain uses TRBV28 with TRBJ1-2; 8 nucleotides line up with TRBD1. The CDR3 is made up of 15 amino acids. The germline V gene encodes CDR1 MDHEN and CDR2 SYDVKM. The ends lost 5 bases at V and 5 bases at J; junction bases unmatched: 10.

The V gene is TRBV7-6, the J gene TRBJ1-5, with a tentative D call TRBD1 (5 bases). Between the trimmed V and J ends, which lost 5 bases and 3 bases, there was a span of 14 bases. Per germline, CDR1 SGHVS and CDR2 FNYEAQ. The CDR3 is 15 residues long. The CDR3 DNA sequence: TGTGCCAGCAGCCCCTCTCCAGGGAACAATCAGCCCCAGCATTTT. Translating it yields CASSPSPGNNQPQHF.

The chain couples TRBV6-5 to TRBJ2-7, with 7 bases that match TRBD2. The germline V gene encodes CDR1 MNHEY and CDR2 SVGAGI. The trim removed 0 bases at V and 5 bases at J, leaving 7 bases unmatched. The CDR3 is 15 amino acids. The CDR3 DNA reads TGTGCCAGCAGTTACTCTGGGGGAGGGCGGAACGAGCAGTACTTC. Residues: CASSYSGGGRNEQYF.

The gene calls are TRBV28 and TRBJ1-1; maybe TRBD1 (5 bases). The V gene lost 6 bases and the J gene lost 5 bases, with 16 bases spanning the gap. The CDR3 length is 14 residues. Germline assignment: CDR1 MDHEN and CDR2 SYDVKM. The CDR3 sequence is CASSPGHIETEAFF. In nucleotides, the CDR3 is TGTGCCAGCAGCCCAGGGCACATCGAGACTGAAGCTTTCTTT.

This chain uses TRBV4-1 with TRBJ2-4; 8 nucleotides line up with TRBD1. Trimming removed 0 bases from V and 9 bases from J; junction bases left unmatched: 10. Germline CDR1 MGHRA, CDR2 YSYEKL. The CDR3 is 16 amino acids. The CDR3 reads CASSQERGAGGLIQYF. Written as DNA, the CDR3 is TGCGCCAGCAGCCAAGAAAGGGGGGCAGGGGGCCTCATTCAGTACTTC.

The chain links TRBV18 to TRBJ2-5; 7 nucleotides agree with TRBD2. Trimming cost V 0 bases and J 5 bases; bases outside gene matches: 0. The CDR3 loop spans 13 amino acids. Germline V CDR1 and CDR2: KGHSH, LQKENI. The CDR3 region is CASSPPGGETQYF. CDR3 in DNA: TGTGCCAGCTCACCACCCGGGGGGGAGACCCAGTACTTC.

V is TRBV7-6 and J is TRBJ2-7, with D perhaps matching TRBD2 (6 bases). This CDR3 contains 15 residues. CDR1 and CDR2 (germline): SGHVS, FNYEAQ. The V end was cut by 1 base, the J end by 2 bases, with 12 bases between. The CDR3, as DNA: TGTGCCAGCAGCTTAGGAGGTGGGAGGACCTACGAGCAGTACTTC. Translated: CASSLGGGRTYEQYF.

This clone has a handful of counts. This sequence joins TRBV6-1 and TRBJ2-3; possibly TRBD1 for D (7 bases). The germline V and J ends were trimmed by 4 bases and 6 bases, with 20 bases remaining between them. The CDR3 contains 16 residues. The germline gives CDR1 MNHNS, CDR2 SASEGT. In DNA, the CDR3 is TGTGCCAGCAGTGCTACGAGTGGAGGGGGCTGGGATACGCAGTATTTT. It is translated as CASSATSGGGWDTQYF.

The V call is TRBV2, the J call TRBJ2-5; no clear D. Germline V gene data show CDR1 as SNHLY and CDR2 as FYNNEI. Trimming left V 0 bases short and J 5 bases short, with 13 bases between. The CDR3 sequence is 15 residues long. The CDR3 nucleotides read TGTGCCAGCAGTGAAGCCCACTTGGTCGTTGAGACCCAGTACTTC. Protein sequence: CASSEAHLVVETQYF.

The rearrangement joins TRBV4-1 to TRBJ2-7, with D uncertain. CDR1 is MGHRA, CDR2 YSYEKL, per germline. The CDR3 contains 15 residues. V lost 1 base and J lost 0, with 10 bases in between. For the CDR3, the DNA is TGCGCCAGCAGCCAAGTTAGCAGTCCCTCCTACGAGCAGTACTTC. Translation: CASSQVSSPSYEQYF.

This chain joins TRBV14 and TRBJ2-5, with D perhaps TRBD1 (5 bases). CDR3 length equals 14 residues. Trimming shortened V by 6 bases and J by 1 base, and 12 bases separated the two germline ends. Germline V CDR1 and CDR2: SGHDN, FVKESK. CDR3 loop: CASRGEGLQETQYF. Here the CDR3 DNA reads TGTGCCAGCAGAGGGGAAGGGCTCCAAGAGACCCAGTACTTC.

As for this clone: Because the CDR3 is missing its conserved closing phenylalanine or tryptophan, this is likely a read error. The chain employs TRBV2 and TRBJ2-6; 12 positions match TRBD2. The CDR3 has 17 residues. The trim removed 3 bases at V and 1 base at J, leaving 1 base unmatched. Looked up from germline, CDR1 is SNHLY and CDR2 is FYNNEI. This CDR3 reads CASSDTSGRSGANVLTV. The CDR3 bases are TGTGCCAGCAGTGACACTAGCGGGAGGTCTGGGGCCAACGTCCTGACTGTC.

The chain is built from TRBV6-5 and TRBJ1-6; maybe TRBD1 (5 bases). The CDR3 has 12 amino acids. The V end was cut by 4 bases, the J end by 9 bases, with 7 bases between. CDR1 is MNHEY, CDR2 SVGAGI, per germline. As DNA, the CDR3 is TGTGCCAGCAGTTCAGGGTCTTCACCCCTCCACTTT. Translation gives CASSSGSSPLHF.

The chain has TRBV29-1 and TRBJ2-6; TRBD2 matches 7 bases. The germline V gene encodes CDR1 SQVTM and CDR2 ANQGSEA. CDR3 size: 13 residues. The junction had 2 bases not matched to a gene; V was cut back by 4 bases and J by 5 bases. This chain's CDR3 is CSVGEGRANVLTF. The CDR3 DNA follows: TGCAGCGTTGGGGAGGGTAGGGCCAACGTCCTGACTTTC. Full variable domain (missing parts from reference TRBV29-1 and TRBJ2-6): SAVISQKPSRDICQRGTSLTIQCQVDSQVTMMFWYRQQPGQSLTLIATANQGSEATYESGFVIDKFPISRPNLTFSTLTVSNMSPEDSSIYLCSVGEGRANVLTFGAGSRLTVL.

The chain links TRBV6-5 to TRBJ2-6; a possible D gene is TRBD1 (6 bases). The CDR3 length is 16 residues. V lost 0 bases, J lost 1 base, and 7 bases lay in between. CDR1 and CDR2 from the germline V gene are MNHEY and SVGAGI. CDR3 nucleotides: TGTGCCAGCAGTTACTCGAGGGGGTCTGGGGCCAACGTCCTGACTTTC. Protein product: CASSYSRGSGANVLTF.

V usage is TRBV5-1 and J usage is TRBJ2-1; the match to TRBD1 covers 7 bases. The CDR3 loop spans 17 amino acids. The trim removed 2 bases at V and 2 bases at J, leaving 10 bases unmatched. Per germline, CDR1 SGHRS and CDR2 YFSETQ. The CDR3 sequence: CASSFPPGQPTYNEQFF. The CDR3 DNA reads as TGCGCCAGCAGCTTCCCACCGGGACAGCCTACCTACAATGAGCAGTTCTTC.

The V and J genes are TRBV2 and TRBJ1-4; no reliable D call. CDR1 is SNHLY, CDR2 FYNNEI, per germline. Trimming left V 3 bases short and J 2 bases short, with 13 bases between. CDR3 length equals 16 residues. The CDR3 nucleotides are TGTGCCAGCAGTGATAGGCAGGCGGGCACTAATGAAAAACTGTTTTTT. Protein: CASSDRQAGTNEKLFF.

Comments on this clone: Within the sample, other DNA sequences also encode this same CDR3. The chain recombines TRBV30 with TRBJ2-3, with D perhaps TRBD2 (5 bases). Germline CDR1 is GTSNPN and CDR2 is SVGIG (reference sequence). V lost 4 bases and J 6 bases, leaving 11 bases between the germline ends. The CDR3 loop spans 12 amino acids. CDR3 amino acids: CAWTGLGDTQYF. The DNA for the CDR3 is TGTGCCTGGACGGGGTTAGGCGATACGCAGTATTTT.

This chain connects TRBV30 to TRBJ1-2; 11 bases are shared with TRBD1. This CDR3 has 14 residues. Germline values: CDR1 GTSNPN, CDR2 SVGIG (reference sequence). The trim removed 1 base at V and 7 bases at J, leaving 5 bases unmatched. The CDR3 loop is CAWSGGQGAFGYTF. CDR3 sequence (DNA): TGTGCCTGGAGTGGAGGACAGGGGGCGTTTGGCTACACCTTC.

J is TRBJ1-2 and V is TRBV6-5; D unresolved. Trimming took 5 bases from V and 2 from J, leaving 15 bases between them. Germline V gives CDR1 MNHEY, CDR2 SVGAGI. The CDR3 contains 15 residues. The CDR3 spells CASSPSQTRNYGYTF. Here the CDR3 DNA reads TGTGCCAGCAGTCCCAGTCAGACGAGGAACTATGGCTACACCTTC.

The chain employs TRBV30 and TRBJ1-5; no reliable D call. V lost 0 bases and J lost 4, with 4 bases in between. CDR1 and CDR2 from the germline V gene are GTSNPN and SVGIG (reference sequence). This CDR3 has 12 amino acids. CDR3 in DNA: TGTGCCTGGAGTGTCCCTAATCAGCCCCAGCATTTT. It translates to CAWSVPNQPQHF. The complete variable domain, with remaining parts taken from reference TRBV30 and TRBJ1-5, reads SQTIHQWPATLVQPVGSPLSLECTVEGTSNPNLYWYRQAAGRGLQLLFYSVGIGQISSEVPQNLSASRPQDRQFILSSKKLLLSDSGFYLCAWSVPNQPQHFGDGTRLSIL.

J is TRBJ1-1 and V is TRBV29-1; no clear D. The CDR3 consists of 12 residues. Germline CDR1 is SQVTM and CDR2 is ANQGSEA. The germline V and J ends were trimmed by 6 bases and 6 bases, with 14 bases remaining between them. CDR3 region: CSVRFPGAEAFF. The DNA of the CDR3 is TGCAGCGTGAGGTTTCCCGGCGCTGAAGCTTTCTTT.

This rearrangement joins TRBV6-4 to TRBJ1-5; D perhaps matches TRBD1 (5 bases). V was clipped by 5 bases and J by 6 bases, with 17 bases between them. The germline gives CDR1 MRHNA, CDR2 SNTAGT. This CDR3 has 15 amino acids. The CDR3 DNA reads as TGTGCCAGCAGTCTCATGGGGGGTGACGGTCAGCCCCAGCATTTT. It encodes CASSLMGGDGQPQHF.